The rows below give T cell receptor beta chains drawn from one sample of a study of T-cell memory formation after mild COVID-19. Each CDR3 protein is one row after TCRdb ran MiXCR on the 5' RACE reads. The table has more than 110,000 distinct CDR3 sequences, around 27% seen once. The sample was PBMCs or a T cell subset sorted from them (not recorded which). These receptors came from an adult woman who had mild COVID-19 (a few samples of this study predate the infection). Cell type and time point are not known. CDR3s include the opening cysteine and the closing phenylalanine or tryptophan.

J	V	CDR3
TRBJ2-2	TRBV27	CASSSRDREPGELFF
TRBJ2-2	TRBV4-1	CASTPETRNTGELFF
TRBJ1-2	TRBV25-1	CASREEPDGYGYTF
TRBJ1-4	TRBV15	CATSRDLGANEKLFF
TRBJ1-6	TRBV5-4	CASSHHGSIAPLHF
TRBJ1-1	TRBV28	CASSLSPTGMNTEAFF
TRBJ2-1	TRBV21-1	CASSKANNEQFF
TRBJ1-1	TRBV20-1	CSARDLTTGARENTEAFF
TRBJ1-1	TRBV12-3/TRBV12-4	CASNSPGGAEAFF
TRBJ1-5	TRBV27	CASSLTGGLSPQHF
TRBJ2-7	TRBV4-3	CASSQEAGGYYEQYF
TRBJ2-3	TRBV6-1	CASSDWTSGTDTQYF
TRBJ1-1	TRBV7-9	CASRDTGGIRGTEAFF
TRBJ2-5	TRBV20-1	CSASDYRGIGETQYF
TRBJ2-1	TRBV15	CATSKWGTNEQFF
TRBJ2-5	TRBV12-3/TRBV12-4	CASSKDRAPEGTQYF
TRBJ2-3	TRBV6-6	CASRGAADTQYF
TRBJ2-1	TRBV6-1	CASSEVRGGYNEQFF
TRBJ2-1	TRBV4-1	CASSQQGGNEQFF
TRBJ2-5	TRBV7-3	CASSSGPRETQYF
TRBJ2-7	TRBV9	CASSVGWADEQYF
TRBJ2-3	TRBV15	CATSRSTSGTDTQYF
TRBJ1-3	TRBV12-3/TRBV12-4	CASTTGQYSGNTIYF
TRBJ1-4	TRBV6-5	CASSYKEGPRQKLFF
TRBJ1-1	TRBV7-9	CASSSLGWTEAFF